The T cell receptor beta chain described here comes from a study of human T cells and chemical hapten exposure. Study details: Patch testing placed 0.01% DPC on the upper back, with readings at 6 days. Study outcomes and limitations: A positive correlation with patch test score was found for PT1 expanded TCR counts.

CDR1 is SQVTM, CDR2 ANQGSEA, per germline. With V trimmed by 7 bases and J by 6 bases, 7 bases remained unmatched. CDR3 size: 13 residues. As for this clonotype: Its antigen is as yet unknown.

Unique molecular identifiers were attached to individual cDNA molecules during library preparation. TCRdb recomputed calls from the RACE reads with MiXCR, one row per CDR3 protein. The table includes about 180,000 distinct CDR3 sequences, roughly 30% detected once. Regarding time point: pre-sensitization, week 0. As for treatment: therapeutic diphenylcyclopropenone sensitization with weekly scalp DPC. The receptor comes from a woman between 25 and 40 years old with alopecia areata. Some clones in this sample may be carry-over from other donors' samples. V and J are TRBV29-1 and TRBJ2-3; 10 positions match TRBD2. This specimen consisted of whole blood, obtained in connection with sensitization to the hapten diphenylcyclopropenone (DPC). In DNA form, the CDR3 reads TGCAGCGGGCGGCTAGCGGGGGCCGATACGCAGTATTTT. Encoded protein: CSGRLAGADTQYF.